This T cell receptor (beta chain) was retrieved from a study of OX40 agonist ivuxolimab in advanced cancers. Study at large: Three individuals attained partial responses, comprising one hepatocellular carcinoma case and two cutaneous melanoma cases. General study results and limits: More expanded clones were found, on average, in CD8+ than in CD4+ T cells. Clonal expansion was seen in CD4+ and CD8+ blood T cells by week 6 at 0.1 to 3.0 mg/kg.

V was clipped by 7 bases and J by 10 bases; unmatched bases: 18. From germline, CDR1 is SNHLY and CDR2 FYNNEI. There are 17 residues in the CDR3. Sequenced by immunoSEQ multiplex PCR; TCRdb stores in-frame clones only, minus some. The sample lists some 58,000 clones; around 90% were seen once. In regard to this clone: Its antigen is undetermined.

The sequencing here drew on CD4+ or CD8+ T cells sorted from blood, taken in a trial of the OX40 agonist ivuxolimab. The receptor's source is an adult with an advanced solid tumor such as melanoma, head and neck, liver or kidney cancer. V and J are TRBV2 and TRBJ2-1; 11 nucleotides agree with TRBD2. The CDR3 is CASKRTSGHYSGVEQFF. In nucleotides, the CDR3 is TGTGCCAGCAAACGGACTAGCGGGCATTACTCAGGGGTGGAGCAGTTCTTC.